This T cell receptor beta chain was sequenced during a study of blood T cell repertoires in COVID-19. CDR1 and CDR2 from the germline V gene are KGHSY and FQNENV. With 7 bases removed from V and 7 bases from J, the gap between germline ends came to 14 bases. The length of the CDR3 is 13 residues. The repertoire was sequenced with immunoSEQ multiplex PCR; TCRdb's copy has only in-frame clones and lacks some. This repertoire shows 60,000 to 85,000 clones, more than 75% found once; its top ten account for 25% to 35%. Sequencing was carried out using peripheral blood. This sequence originates from an elderly woman with active or convalescent COVID-19. This chain uses TRBV16 with TRBJ1-5; perhaps TRBD1 as D (5 bases). The DNA for the CDR3 is TGTGCCAGCAACCTAGGGGTGGAGCAGCCCCAGCATTTT. Its translation is CASNLGVEQPQHF.